One and the same sample provided the 21 T cell receptor beta chains below, sequenced in a study of shared clonotypes between healthy human individuals. The method was immunoSEQ multiplex PCR; TCRdb's version includes in-frame clones alone and lacks a portion of them. This table holds approximately 320,000 clones, about nine tenths found once. Sequenced input: memory CD8+ T cells sorted from blood. Subset here: CD45RO+ cells pooled with CCR7-negative TemRA cells. Receptors were obtained from a young man in good health.

The V call is TRBV4-3, the J call TRBJ2-1; TRBD2 aligns across 7 bases. Germline V gives CDR1 LGHNA, CDR2 YSLEER. The CDR3 has 17 residues. The J segment lost 12 bases and the V segment lost 0 bases, leaving 17 bases of the junction unmatched. In DNA form, the CDR3 reads TGCGCCAGCAGCCAAGATCGGGGGGAGACCCAAGAAAGTCGGCAGTTCTTC. It translates to CASSQDRGETQESRQFF.

The chain has TRBV27 and TRBJ2-1; no reliable D call. The CDR3 length is 14 residues. The V gene lost 7 bases and the J gene lost 7 bases, with 17 bases spanning the gap. Germline CDR1 reads MNHEY; CDR2 reads SMNVEV (reference sequence). The CDR3 nucleotides are TGTGCCAGCACCTCCCCCGGTACTTTTAATGAGCAGTTCTTC. It encodes CASTSPGTFNEQFF.

This clone was counted once. The chain couples TRBV27 to TRBJ2-2; D not certain. The germline gives CDR1 MNHEY, CDR2 SMNVEV (reference sequence). Trimming took off 5 bases at V and 3 bases at J, with 16 bases between the two ends. This CDR3 comprises 16 residues. CDR3 nucleotides: TGTGCCAGCAGTGCCTTGAGGATCCAGGACACCGGGGAGCTGTTTTTT. Amino acids: CASSALRIQDTGELFF.

V usage is TRBV7-2 and J usage is TRBJ2-3; TRBD2 agrees at 7 bases. The germline CDR1 and CDR2 sequences are SGHTA and FQGNSA. The ends lost 5 bases at V and 4 bases at J; junction bases unmatched: 12. The length of the CDR3 is 16 residues. This chain's CDR3 is CASSPPVAGDPDTQYF. CDR3 sequence (DNA): TGTGCCAGCAGCCCACCCGTTGCGGGAGACCCAGATACGCAGTATTTT. The full variable domain, with the rest looked up from reference TRBV7-2 and TRBJ2-3, is GAGVSQSPSNKVTEKGKDVELRCDPISGHTALYWYRQSLGQGLEFLIYFQGNSAPDKSGLPSDRFSAERTGGSVSTLTIQRTQQEDSAVYLCASSPPVAGDPDTQYFGPGTRLTVL.

The chain uses TRBV7-9 and TRBJ2-2; D is possibly TRBD2 (6 bases). Trimming left V 5 bases short and J 5 bases short, with 18 bases between. Germline lookup yields CDR1 SEHNR and CDR2 FQNEAQ (reference sequence). The CDR3 runs 16 residues. CDR3 region: CASSGWGTAPTGELFF. CDR3 in DNA: TGTGCCAGCAGCGGGTGGGGGACTGCTCCAACCGGGGAGCTGTTTTTT.

This sequence joins TRBV27 and TRBJ2-7; a weak D match, TRBD1 (8 bases). Trimming stripped 5 bases from V and 3 bases from J, with 17 bases between. Germline V gene lookup returns CDR1 MNHEY and CDR2 SMNVEV (reference sequence). The length of the CDR3 is 15 residues. The CDR3 reads CASSPTGGGLYEQYF. The DNA of the CDR3 is TGTGCCAGCAGTCCCACAGGGGGGGGGCTCTACGAGCAGTACTTC.

The chain carries TRBV7-9 and TRBJ1-2; D not certain. The germline CDR1 and CDR2 sequences are SEHNR and FQNEAQ (reference sequence). The CDR3 consists of 14 residues. The V end was cut by 11 bases, the J end by 4 bases, with 20 bases between. CDR3 protein: CAVVTPRYGYGYTF. The CDR3, as DNA: TGTGCCGTCGTCACCCCGAGATACGGCTATGGCTACACCTTC.

This clone has only one observation. The V gene is TRBV5-1, the J gene TRBJ2-2; D gene unclear. The germline gives CDR1 SGHRS, CDR2 YFSETQ. V lost 0 bases and J lost 1, with 13 bases in between. This CDR3 contains 17 residues. For the CDR3, the DNA is TGCGCCAGCAGCTTGGATCCGGGCCGGATGAACACCGGGGAGCTGTTTTTT. It yields the protein CASSLDPGRMNTGELFF.

The chain's CDR3 is CASRLNSGDLSGNTIYF. As DNA, the CDR3 is TGTGCCAGCAGGCTAAATTCAGGGGACCTCTCTGGAAACACCATATATTTT. The J gene is TRBJ1-3, the V gene TRBV7-9; TRBD1 might be the D (6 bases). Germline V gives CDR1 SEHNR, CDR2 FQNEAQ (reference sequence). The CDR3 extends over 17 amino acids. Trimming took 6 bases from V and 0 from J, leaving 18 bases between them.

V is TRBV7-9 and J is TRBJ1-2, with a possible D match to TRBD1 (6 bases). The CDR3 loop spans 17 amino acids. The V gene's germline CDR1 is SEHNR and CDR2 FQNEAQ (reference sequence). V was pared by 4 bases and J by 3 bases, with 21 bases between. CDR3 sequence: CASSSEKGQGVYYGYTF. The CDR3 DNA reads as TGTGCCAGCAGCTCTGAGAAGGGACAAGGGGTTTACTATGGCTACACCTTC.

V usage is TRBV25-1 and J usage is TRBJ2-1; 13 bases match TRBD2. Germline assignment: CDR1 MGHDK and CDR2 SYGVNS. V shed 1 base, J shed 8 bases, and the junction held 11 bases outside the gene matches. This CDR3 region has 18 residues. This CDR3 reads CASSESKRTSGSFDEQFF. CDR3 in DNA: TGTGCCAGCAGTGAATCCAAGCGGACTAGCGGGAGCTTCGATGAGCAGTTCTTC.

This clone was seen once. The rearrangement joins TRBV6-1 to TRBJ1-1; D remains unclear. This CDR3 region has 15 residues. V was cut by 2 bases and J by 3 bases, with 13 bases left in between. Germline V lookup: CDR1 MNHNS, CDR2 SASEGT. The CDR3 DNA is TGTGCCAGCAGTGAAAGGTGGGTTGGGGACACTGAAGCTTTCTTT. This translates into CASSERWVGDTEAFF.

The V call is TRBV10-3, the J call TRBJ2-1, with D uncertain. Germline lookup yields CDR1 ENHRY and CDR2 SYGVKD. The CDR3 spans 14 residues. The ends were cut back, 8 bases at V and 0 bases at J, with 11 bases in the middle. In DNA, the CDR3 is TGTGCCATCGGATTCCGCAGCTCCTACAATGAGCAGTTCTTC. Translated, it gives CAIGFRSSYNEQFF.

The chain carries TRBV27 and TRBJ2-7, with 9 bases identical to TRBD2. Per germline, CDR1 MNHEY and CDR2 SMNVEV (reference sequence). Trimming cost V 4 bases and J 0 bases; bases outside gene matches: 4. This CDR3 has 15 amino acids. CDR3 nucleotides: TGTGCCAGCAGTTACCGCGGGGGGGCCTCCTACGAGCAGTACTTC. Its protein is CASSYRGGASYEQYF.

J is TRBJ2-1 and V is TRBV5-4; D gene ambiguous. The V end was cut by 3 bases, the J end by 7 bases, with 14 bases between. From germline, CDR1 is SGHNT and CDR2 YYREEE (reference sequence). CDR3 length equals 14 residues. The CDR3 coding sequence is TGTGCCAGCAGCTCGACCTCGGTAAGGAATGAGCAGTTCTTC. Protein sequence: CASSSTSVRNEQFF. The variable domain in full, with the rest retrieved from reference TRBV5-4 and TRBJ2-1, is ETGVTQSPTHLIKTRGQQVTLRCSSQSGHNTVSWYQQALGQGPQFIFQYYREEENGRGNFPPRFSGLQFPNYSSELNVNALELDDSALYLCASSSTSVRNEQFFGPGTRLTVL.

The chain couples TRBV18 to TRBJ2-3; 8 nucleotides match TRBD2. The CDR3 totals 17 residues. With 1 base clipped from V and 1 base from J, the junction kept 7 bases outside the gene matches. Germline CDR1 is KGHSH and CDR2 is LQKENI. The CDR3 DNA follows: TGTGCCAGCTCACCACGTCACGGGGGGGTCGGCACAGATACGCAGTATTTT. Amino acids: CASSPRHGGVGTDTQYF.

This chain links TRBV15 with TRBJ2-7, with a tentative D call TRBD1 (6 bases). Germline V gene data show CDR1 as LNHNV and CDR2 as YYDKDF (reference sequence). The CDR3 spans 15 residues. V lost 3 bases to trimming and J lost 1 base, with 13 bases between them. The CDR3 bases are TGTGCCACCAGCAGTGAATGGACAGAATCCTACGAGCAGTACTTC. Translated, it gives CATSSEWTESYEQYF.

The chain has TRBV7-9 and TRBJ1-1; D not certain. Between the trimmed V and J ends, which lost 3 bases and 6 bases, there was a span of 8 bases. Germline V CDR1 and CDR2: SEHNR, FQNEAQ (reference sequence). This CDR3 comprises 12 residues. CDR3 residues: CASSLGISEAFF. Written as DNA, the CDR3 is TGTGCCAGCAGCTTGGGAATCTCTGAAGCTTTCTTT.

The J gene is TRBJ2-1, the V gene TRBV9; D is unresolved. Germline CDR1 and CDR2: SGDLS and YYNGEE. Trimming cost V 0 bases and J 0 bases, with 10 bases left between them. There are 16 residues in the CDR3. For the CDR3, the DNA is TGTGCCAGCAGCGTAGGGGCCCCAAGCTCCTACAATGAGCAGTTCTTC. Translation gives CASSVGAPSSYNEQFF. Full variable domain (remainder filled in from reference TRBV9 and TRBJ2-1): DSGVTQTPKHLITATGQRVTLRCSPRSGDLSVYWYQQSLDQGLQFLIQYYNGEERAKGNILERFSAQQFPDLHSELNLSSLELGDSALYFCASSVGAPSSYNEQFFGPGTRLTVL.

The chain joins TRBV5-6 to TRBJ1-5; possibly TRBD1 for D (5 bases). V was trimmed by 3 bases and J by 7 bases, leaving 17 bases between them. The CDR3 covers 15 residues. Germline-derived CDR1 and CDR2 are SGHDT and YYEEEE. CDR3 coding DNA: TGTGCCAGCAGCTGGGGGGGAGTCGGAAGACAGCCCCAGCATTTT. Encoded protein: CASSWGGVGRQPQHF.

The rearrangement links TRBV4-1 to TRBJ2-2; D is uncertain. CDR1 and CDR2 (germline): MGHRA, YSYEKL. The CDR3 covers 12 residues. V lost 1 base, J lost 8 bases, and 5 bases lay in between. The CDR3 DNA sequence: TGCGCCAGCAGCCAAGGCTGGGGGGAGCTGTTTTTT. It encodes CASSQGWGELFF.